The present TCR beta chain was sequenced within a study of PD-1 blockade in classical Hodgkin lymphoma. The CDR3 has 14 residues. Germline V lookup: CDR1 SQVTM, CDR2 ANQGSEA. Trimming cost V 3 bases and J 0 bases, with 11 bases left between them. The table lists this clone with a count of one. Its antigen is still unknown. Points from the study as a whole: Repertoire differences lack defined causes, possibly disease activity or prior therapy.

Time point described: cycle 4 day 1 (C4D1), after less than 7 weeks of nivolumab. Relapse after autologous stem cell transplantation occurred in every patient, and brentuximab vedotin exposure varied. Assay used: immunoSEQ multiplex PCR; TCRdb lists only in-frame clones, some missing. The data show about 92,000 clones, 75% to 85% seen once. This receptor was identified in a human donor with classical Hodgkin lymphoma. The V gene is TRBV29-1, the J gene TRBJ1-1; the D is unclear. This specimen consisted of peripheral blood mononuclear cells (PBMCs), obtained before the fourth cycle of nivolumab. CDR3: CSVEKGGMNTEAFF. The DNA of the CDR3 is TGCAGCGTTGAGAAAGGAGGTATGAACACTGAAGCTTTCTTT.